This T cell receptor (beta chain) was observed in a study of blood T cells in healthy people across ages. The study's findings and limits: When set beside aged donors, long-lived donors presented more naive CD4+ cells and higher diversity. There was no known CMV status for donors, so expanded clonotype changes were possibly confounded.

Per the germline V gene, CDR1 is WSHSY and CDR2 is SAAADI. Trimming left V 5 bases short and J 3 bases short, with 8 bases between. The CDR3 is 12 residues long. This clonotype has ten or more counts. The antigen remains undetermined. A sample-barcoded 5' primer and a J-beta primer mix were used in a second PCR of about 7 to 12 cycles. TCRdb processed the 5' RACE reads anew with MiXCR; each CDR3 protein has one entry. The table lists 1.5 million to 2 million distinct CDR3 sequences, roughly 30% of them singletons. Material for sequencing was blood. The chain employs TRBV10-2 and TRBJ2-7; TRBD1 or TRBD2 may be the D gene (5 bases each). The clonotype was recovered from a woman in her 30s in good health. As DNA, the CDR3 is TGCGCCAGCAGTAGGGACGACTACGAGCAGTACTTC. Translating it yields CASSRDDYEQYF.